What follows are 10 T cell receptor beta chains derived from one specimen sequenced in a study of beta chain features in type 1 diabetes. No antigen has been identified for these receptors. All of the isolated RNA was reverse transcribed, so expressed TCRB transcripts were sequenced. Here immunoSEQ multiplex PCR was the method, and the copy in TCRdb shows in-frame clones only, minus some. The sample shows about 150,000 clones, roughly 8% of them seen only once. Findings of the study overall: The study found moderately but significantly shorter TCRB CDR3s in all four CD4+ subsets of Type 1 diabetes patients.

Material: central memory CD4+ T cells from blood. These receptors were taken from a woman between 35 and 50 years old with type 1 diabetes.

This clone was detected only a few times. The chain uses TRBV4-2 and TRBJ1-5, with TRBD1 matching over 11 bases. CDR3 length: 14 amino acids. Germline V gene sequence: CDR1 LGHNA, CDR2 YNFKEQ. V shed 4 bases, J shed 5 bases, and the junction held 1 base outside the gene matches. As DNA, the CDR3 is TGTGCCAGCAGCCCGGACAGGGGGCATCAGCCCCAGCATTTT. Amino acid sequence: CASSPDRGHQPQHF.

V is TRBV4-2 and J is TRBJ1-1; D is unclear. The CDR3 is 14 residues long. Trimming left V 0 bases short and J 1 base short, with 6 bases between. The germline CDR1 and CDR2 sequences are LGHNA and YNFKEQ. For the CDR3, the DNA is TGTGCCAGCAGCCAAGAAGCGGGGAACACTGAAGCTTTCTTT. Its translation: CASSQEAGNTEAFF.

The rearrangement joins TRBV5-4 to TRBJ1-1; 11 bases line up with TRBD1. Germline V gene lookup returns CDR1 SGHNT and CDR2 YYREEE (reference sequence). The V segment lost 4 bases and the J segment 5 bases; nucleotides outside the gene matches: 13. The CDR3 runs 17 residues. The CDR3 loop reads CASSPRGGQGDRTEAFF. The CDR3 bases are TGTGCCAGCAGCCCCCGAGGGGGACAGGGGGATCGGACTGAAGCTTTCTTT. Full variable domain (missing parts from reference TRBV5-4 and TRBJ1-1): ETGVTQSPTHLIKTRGQQVTLRCSSQSGHNTVSWYQQALGQGPQFIFQYYREEENGRGNFPPRFSGLQFPNYSSELNVNALELDDSALYLCASSPRGGQGDRTEAFFGQGTRLTVV.

The chain uses TRBV5-1 and TRBJ2-2; D not certain. The CDR3 covers 13 residues. Trimming stripped 3 bases from V and 4 bases from J, with 7 bases between. Germline CDR1 SGHRS, CDR2 YFSETQ. The CDR3 spells CASSYSGTGELFF. CDR3 sequence (DNA): TGCGCCAGCAGCTACTCAGGCACCGGGGAGCTGTTTTTT.

The chain uses TRBV7-3 and TRBJ2-7, with TRBD1 matching 10 bases. Germline assignment: CDR1 SGHTA and CDR2 FQGTGA. The CDR3 sequence is 15 residues long. J gave up 5 bases and V 1 base, and 5 bases lay outside the gene matches. CDR3 region: CASSLRGTGDHEQYF. The CDR3 DNA is TGTGCCAGCAGCTTAAGAGGGACAGGGGACCACGAGCAGTACTTC.

In this sample, this clone turned up a few times. The chain recombines TRBV11-2 with TRBJ1-3, with 9 bases matching TRBD1. Germline trimming cut 5 bases from V and 0 bases from J; bases unmatched to any gene: 5. The germline CDR1 and CDR2 sequences are SGHAT and FQNNGV. The CDR3 has 16 residues. The CDR3 DNA is TGTGCCAGCAGCCCTTGGACAGGGGACTCTGGAAACACCATATATTTT. Translated: CASSPWTGDSGNTIYF. Filled out from reference TRBV11-2 and TRBJ1-3, the complete variable domain reads EAGVAQSPRYKIIEKRQSVAFWCNPISGHATLYWYQQILGQGPKLLIQFQNNGVVDDSQLPKDRFSAERLKGVDSTLKIQPAKLEDSAVYLCASSPWTGDSGNTIYFGEGSWLTVV.

The chain recombines TRBV7-9 with TRBJ2-3; 10 bases line up with TRBD2. The CDR3 is made up of 14 amino acids. Looked up from germline, CDR1 is SEHNR and CDR2 is FQNEAQ (reference sequence). V dropped 1 base and J dropped 8; count of bases not matched to a gene: 3. The CDR3 bases are TGTGCCAGCAGCTTAGGTCTAGCGGGGGCTACGCAGTATTTT. This sequence encodes CASSLGLAGATQYF.

The chain couples TRBV28 to TRBJ1-5; 9 bases match TRBD1. The CDR3 is made up of 17 amino acids. V lost 5 bases and J lost 6; bases outside the gene matches: 14. Germline V lookup: CDR1 MDHEN, CDR2 SYDVKM. The CDR3 loop is CASSISPGQGYGQPQHF. The CDR3 DNA reads as TGTGCCAGCAGTATCTCGCCGGGACAGGGATACGGTCAGCCCCAGCATTTT.

The rearrangement links TRBV7-9 to TRBJ2-5; D perhaps matches TRBD2 (5 bases). The V end was cut by 3 bases, the J end by 4 bases, with 12 bases between. CDR3 length: 14 residues. CDR1 is SEHNR and CDR2 is FQNEAQ in the germline V gene (reference sequence). The CDR3: CASSFTGNGETQYF. CDR3 DNA: TGTGCCAGCAGCTTTACGGGAAACGGAGAGACCCAGTACTTC.

This clone was recorded at least ten times. The chain has TRBV7-2 and TRBJ2-7; 12 bases fit TRBD2. The CDR3 totals 15 residues. The germline gives CDR1 SGHTA, CDR2 FQGNSA. Trimming cost V 5 bases and J 3 bases; bases outside gene matches: 5. The CDR3 spells CASSRASGGGYEQYF. The DNA for the CDR3 is TGTGCCAGCAGCCGGGCTAGCGGGGGGGGCTACGAGCAGTACTTC. Together with reference TRBV7-2 and TRBJ2-7, the CDR3 gives the full variable domain: GAGVSQSPSNKVTEKGKDVELRCDPISGHTALYWYRQSLGQGLEFLIYFQGNSAPDKSGLPSDRFSAERTGGSVSTLTIQRTQQEDSAVYLCASSRASGGGYEQYFGPGTRLTVT.